This T cell receptor (beta chain) was found in a study of cytomegalovirus exposure and HLA in healthy donors. Study results and limitations: An analysis that was carried out later associated 15,000 to 20,000 TCR beta sequences with HLA alleles at 0.05 false discovery rate. Common viral pathogens seemed to be connected with several of the most significant clusters, according to a later analysis.

This clone was seen more than once but under ten times. Its antigen is undetermined. Trimming pared 3 bases from V and 2 bases from J, leaving 8 bases between. CDR1 KGHSH and CDR2 LQKENI come from the germline V gene. The CDR3 runs to 14 residues. The PCR was carried out with 60 Vbeta primers and 13 Jbeta primers. Some clones are missing from TCRdb's copy, which holds only in-frame ones; the method was immunoSEQ multiplex PCR. This sample has some 130,000 clones, with 77% found just once. The sample taken for sequencing was PBMCs. The receptor comes from a male donor in good health and CMV-seropositive. The chain recombines TRBV18 with TRBJ1-3; the D gene is possibly TRBD1 (6 bases). The CDR3: CASSPGGPGNTIYF. DNA of the CDR3: TGTGCCAGCTCACCGGGGGGGCCTGGAAACACCATATATTTT.